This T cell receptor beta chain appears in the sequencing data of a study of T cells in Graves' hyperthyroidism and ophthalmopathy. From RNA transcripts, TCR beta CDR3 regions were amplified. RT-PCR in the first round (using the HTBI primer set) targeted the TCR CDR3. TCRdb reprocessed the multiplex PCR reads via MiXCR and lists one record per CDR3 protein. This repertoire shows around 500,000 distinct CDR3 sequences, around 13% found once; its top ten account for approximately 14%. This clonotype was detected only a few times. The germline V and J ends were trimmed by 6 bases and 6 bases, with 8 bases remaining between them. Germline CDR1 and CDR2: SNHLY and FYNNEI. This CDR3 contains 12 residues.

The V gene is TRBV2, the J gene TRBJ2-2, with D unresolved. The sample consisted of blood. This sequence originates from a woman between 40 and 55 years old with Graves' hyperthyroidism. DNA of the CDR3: TGTGCCAGCAGAGAAATAGCCGGGGAGCTGTTTTTT. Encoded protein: CASREIAGELFF.